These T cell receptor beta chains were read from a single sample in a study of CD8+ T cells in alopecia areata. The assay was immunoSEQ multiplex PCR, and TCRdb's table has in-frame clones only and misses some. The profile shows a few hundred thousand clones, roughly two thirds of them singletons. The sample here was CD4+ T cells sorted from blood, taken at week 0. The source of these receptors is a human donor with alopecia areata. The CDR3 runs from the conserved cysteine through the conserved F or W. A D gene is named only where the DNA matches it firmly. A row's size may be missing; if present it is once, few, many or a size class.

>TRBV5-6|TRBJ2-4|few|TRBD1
TGTGCCAGCACCAGAATACAGGGGGGAAACATTCAGTACTTC
CASTRIQGGNIQYF
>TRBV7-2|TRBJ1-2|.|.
TGTGCCAGCAGCTTAGGGAGAACGGATAACTATGGCTACACCTTC
CASSLGRTDNYGYTF
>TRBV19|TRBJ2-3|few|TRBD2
TGTGCCAGTAGTCCCCAGACTAGCGGGGGGGCCGCAGATACGCAGTATTTT
CASSPQTSGGAADTQYF
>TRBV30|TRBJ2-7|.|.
TGTGCCTGGAGTTTTGGGACTCAAAAGACCGAGCAGTACTTC
CAWSFGTQKTEQYF
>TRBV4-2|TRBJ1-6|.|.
TGTGCCAGCAGCCAAGTCCTCCCGGGTAATTCACCCCTCCACTTT
CASSQVLPGNSPLHF
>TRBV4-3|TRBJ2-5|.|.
TGCGCCAGCAGCCCACACAGTCGGGAGACCCAGTACTTC
CASSPHSRETQYF
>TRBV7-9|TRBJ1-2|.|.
TGTGCCAGCAGCTTAGACGGAACCTATGGCTACACCTTC
CASSLDGTYGYTF
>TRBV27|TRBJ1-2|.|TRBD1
TGTGCCAGCAGTGAGCAGGGGGAAGGCTATGGCTACACCTTC
CASSEQGEGYGYTF
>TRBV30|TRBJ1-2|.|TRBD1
TGTGCCTGGAGAGGGACAGACTATGGCTACACCTTC
CAWRGTDYGYTF
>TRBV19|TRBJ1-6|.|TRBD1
TGTGCCAGTCTTGGGACAGGGTATAATTCACCCCTCCACTTT
CASLGTGYNSPLHF
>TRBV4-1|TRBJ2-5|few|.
TGCGCCAGCAGCCAAGAAGGGGGGGGTGTAGGGGAGACCCAGTACTTC
CASSQEGGGVGETQYF
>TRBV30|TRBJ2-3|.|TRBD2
TGTGCCTGGAGTCCGGGACTAGCGGGGGCTAGCACAGATACGCAGTATTTT
CAWSPGLAGASTDTQYF
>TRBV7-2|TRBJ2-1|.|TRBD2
TGTGCCAGCAGCTTTCGGACTAGCGGGGAGTTCTTC
CASSFRTSGEFF
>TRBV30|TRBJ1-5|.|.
TGTGCCTGGAGTGTTGGAGGGAGCAATCAGCCCCAGCATTTT
CAWSVGGSNQPQHF
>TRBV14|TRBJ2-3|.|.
TGTGCCAGCAGTCATGGGGTCACAGATACGCAGTATTTT
CASSHGVTDTQYF
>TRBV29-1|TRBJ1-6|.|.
TGCAGCGTTCTGGACCGGGCTGGCTCACCCCTCCACTTT
CSVLDRAGSPLHF
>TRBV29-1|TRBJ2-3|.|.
TGCAACGTTGATCAGGGGTCGACAGATACGCAGTATTTT
CNVDQGSTDTQYF
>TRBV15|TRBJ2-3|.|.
TGTGCCACCAGCCGTGGCGGGGTCCCCGATACGCAGTATTTT
CATSRGGVPDTQYF
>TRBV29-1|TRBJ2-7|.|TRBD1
TGCAGCGTTGTCCGACAGGGTATTCAATACGAGCAGTACTTC
CSVVRQGIQYEQYF
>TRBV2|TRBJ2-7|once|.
TGTGCCAGCAGTGAAGTTAACGGTCCCTACGAGCAGTACTTC
CASSEVNGPYEQYF
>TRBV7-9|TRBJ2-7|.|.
TGTGCCAGCAGCTATAGTGGGGGAGAGCAGTACTTC
CASSYSGGEQYF
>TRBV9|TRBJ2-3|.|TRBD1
TGTGCCAGCAGCGCACTACAGGGGGTATTGACAGATACGCAGTATTTT
CASSALQGVLTDTQYF
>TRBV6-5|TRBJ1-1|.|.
TGTGCCAGCAGTTACTCAACAGGAGGCACTGAAGCTTTCTTT
CASSYSTGGTEAFF
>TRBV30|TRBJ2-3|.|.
TGTGCCTGGAGTGTTCGGACAGATACGCAGTATTTT
CAWSVRTDTQYF
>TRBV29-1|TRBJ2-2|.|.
TGCAGCGTTGTCTTAGGAACGAACACCGGGGAGCTGTTTTTT
CSVVLGTNTGELFF
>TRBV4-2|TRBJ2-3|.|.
TGTGCCAGCAGCCGAGACTTGGGGGTCCGCACAGATACGCAGTATTTT
CASSRDLGVRTDTQYF
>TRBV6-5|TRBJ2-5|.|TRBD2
TGTGCCAGCAGTTACTCCCGGGGGGAAGAGACCCAGTACTTC
CASSYSRGEETQYF
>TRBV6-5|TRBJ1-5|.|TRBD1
TGTGCCAGCAGTCGGGACAGGGGTGGCGATCAGCCCCAGCATTTT
CASSRDRGGDQPQHF
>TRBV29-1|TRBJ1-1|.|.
TGCAGCGTGAGTTTAAAGGGGAACACTGAAGCTTTCTTT
CSVSLKGNTEAFF
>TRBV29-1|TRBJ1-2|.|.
TGCAGCGTTAGGTTCAGTGGGCTCAACTATGGCTACACCTTC
CSVRFSGLNYGYTF
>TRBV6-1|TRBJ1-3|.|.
TGTGCCGCGGCGGGATCTGGAAACACCATATATTTT
CAAAGSGNTIYF
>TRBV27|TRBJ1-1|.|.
TGTGCCAGCAGTTTAAGCAGAAACACTGAAGCTTTCTTT
CASSLSRNTEAFF
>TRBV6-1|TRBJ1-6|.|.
TGTGCCAGCGTGGGATTTAATTCACCCCTCCACTTT
CASVGFNSPLHF
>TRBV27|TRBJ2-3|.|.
TGTGCCAGCAGTTTGAGTGGGACGCAGTATTTT
CASSLSGTQYF
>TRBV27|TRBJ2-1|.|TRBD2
TGTGCCAGCAGTGTGGGACTAGCGGACAATGAGCAGTTCTTC
CASSVGLADNEQFF
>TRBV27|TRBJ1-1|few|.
TGTGCCAGCAGCTCCTCCTTTGGAGCTTTCTTT
CASSSSFGAFF
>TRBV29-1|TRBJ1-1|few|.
TGCAGCGTTTACCGACAGCGCGCTGAAGCTTTCTTT
CSVYRQRAEAFF
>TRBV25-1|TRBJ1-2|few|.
TGTGCCAGCAGTGAAGGGTTTAACTATGGCTACACCTTC
CASSEGFNYGYTF
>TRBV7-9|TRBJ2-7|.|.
TGTGCCAGCAGCCCCGGGACGAGCGAGCAGTACTTC
CASSPGTSEQYF
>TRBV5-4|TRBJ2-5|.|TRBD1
TGTGCCAGCAGCACCGGACAGGGTGAAGAGACCCAGTACTTC
CASSTGQGEETQYF
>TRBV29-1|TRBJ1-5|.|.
TGCAGCGTTGCAGAGGGGATAAGCAATCAGCCCCAGCATTTT
CSVAEGISNQPQHF
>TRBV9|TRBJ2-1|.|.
TGTGCCAGCAGCGCGGGCCCGGTCGGCAATGAGCAGTTCTTC
CASSAGPVGNEQFF
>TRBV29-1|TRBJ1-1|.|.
TGCAGCGTTGTGGAGATAGGCCTGAACACTGAAGCTTTCTTT
CSVVEIGLNTEAFF
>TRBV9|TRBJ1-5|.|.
TGTGCCAGCAGCGTAACTGGACAGAGCAATCAGCCCCAGCATTTT
CASSVTGQSNQPQHF
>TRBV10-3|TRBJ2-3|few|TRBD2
TGTGCCATCAGTGAGTCTGGTAGCGGGGCTGCAGATACGCAGTATTTT
CAISESGSGAADTQYF